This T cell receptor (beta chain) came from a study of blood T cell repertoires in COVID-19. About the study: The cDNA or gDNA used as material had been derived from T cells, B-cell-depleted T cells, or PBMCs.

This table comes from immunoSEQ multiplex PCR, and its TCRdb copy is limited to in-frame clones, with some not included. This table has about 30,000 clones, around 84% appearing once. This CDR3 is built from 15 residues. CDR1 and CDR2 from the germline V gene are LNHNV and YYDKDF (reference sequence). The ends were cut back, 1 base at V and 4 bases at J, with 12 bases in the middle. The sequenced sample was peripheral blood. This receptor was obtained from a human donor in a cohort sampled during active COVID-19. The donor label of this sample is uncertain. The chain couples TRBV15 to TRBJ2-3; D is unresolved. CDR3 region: CATSRVNPRPDTQYF. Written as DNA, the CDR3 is TGTGCCACCAGCAGAGTCAATCCGAGGCCAGATACGCAGTATTTT.